Presented here are 25 T cell receptor beta chains from one specimen sequenced in a study of T cell clonality in common variable immunodeficiency. Using immunoSEQ multiplex PCR, the repertoire was profiled, and TCRdb retains in-frame clones only, with some absent. This repertoire holds tens of thousands of clones, and none appear only once. The sequenced sample was peripheral blood mononuclear cells. The origin of the receptors is a person aged 18 to 75 in good health.

In regard to this clone: The read stops 3 residues short of the end of the CDR3; the missing end is completed from the germline J gene. The chain links TRBV2 to TRBJ2-7; D gene uncertain. V was pared by 5 bases and J by 4 bases, with 9 bases between. Germline V gene lookup returns CDR1 SNHLY and CDR2 FYNNEI. This CDR3 comprises 12 residues. The CDR3 bases that were read are TGTGCCAGCAGTCCTCCTAGTTACGAG. Amino acid sequence: CASSPPSYE. In full, the CDR3 reads CASSPPSYEQYF.

As to this clone: The observed sequence ends 3 residues before the CDR3 terminus, with the missing tail filled in from the germline J gene. This chain joins TRBV20-1 and TRBJ2-1, with 7 bases matching TRBD2. The CDR3 has 15 amino acids. Germline CDR1 and CDR2: DFQATT and SNEGSKA (reference sequence). Trimming removed 1 base from V and 0 bases from J; junction bases left unmatched: 3. The CDR3 reads CSARASGSSYNEQFF. The sequenced part of the CDR3 DNA is TGCAGTGCTAGAGCTAGCGGCAGCTCCTACAATGAG.

This clone came up many times. The CDR3 is cut off 3 residues early in the read; its end comes from the germline J gene. This sequence joins TRBV5-1 and TRBJ2-2; 8 bases are a match to TRBD1. CDR1 SGHRS and CDR2 YFSETQ come from the germline V gene. V trimming: 2 bases; J trimming: 7 bases; junction bases outside the gene matches: 7. The CDR3 contains 15 residues. The CDR3 spells CASSFGQGLSGELFF. The covered CDR3 bases are TGCGCCAGCAGCTTTGGACAGGGCTTGAGCGGGGAG.

There are many counts of this clone. The read halts 3 residues ahead of the CDR3 end, with the missing end drawn from the germline J gene. V and J are TRBV5-1 and TRBJ2-3, with D perhaps TRBD2 (6 bases). V lost 4 bases, J lost 6 bases, and 9 bases lay in between. Germline CDR1 is SGHRS and CDR2 is YFSETQ. The CDR3 runs 12 residues. The sequenced CDR3 bases are TGCGCCAGCAGCCCTCGGGGGGATACG. Its protein product is CASSPRGDT. Given in full, the CDR3 is CASSPRGDTQYF.

This clone was recorded at least ten times. The read gets to within 3 residues of the CDR3 end, and the germline J gene fills in the rest. This chain uses TRBV7-8 with TRBJ2-7; 7 bases agree with TRBD2. The CDR3 spans 13 residues. Germline V CDR1 and CDR2: SGHVS, FQNEAQ. With V trimmed by 8 bases and J by 6 bases, 10 bases remained unmatched. The CDR3 bases that were read are TGTGCCAGCCATAGTGGGGGGGGTGGCGAG. It codes for CASHSGGGGE. The CDR3 in full is CASHSGGGGEQYF.

This clone was counted at least ten times. The CDR3 is cut off 3 residues early in the read; its end comes from the germline J gene. The chain employs TRBV20-1 and TRBJ1-1; tentative D call: TRBD1 (6 bases). CDR1 and CDR2 from the germline V gene are DFQATT and SNEGSKA (reference sequence). The CDR3 totals 12 residues. The CDR3: CSARLTDSEAFF. CDR3 DNA (partial): TGCAGTGCTAGACTAACGGACAGCGAA.

This clone was seen repeatedly, ten times or more. The read finishes 3 residues shy of the CDR3 end, and the germline J gene is used to complete it. The chain recombines TRBV7-3 with TRBJ2-3; TRBD1 might be the D (6 bases). V lost 1 base, J lost 0 bases, and 11 bases lay in between. The germline gives CDR1 SGHTA, CDR2 FQGTGA. The CDR3 length is 16 residues. CDR3: CASSLIPGTSTDTQYF. Incomplete CDR3 DNA: TGTGCCAGCAGCTTAATACCCGGGACAAGCACAGATACG.

Many counts were recorded for this clone. The CDR3 extends 3 residues past the end of the read, so its final part is completed from the germline J gene. The V gene is TRBV7-7, the J gene TRBJ2-2; 8 nucleotides align to TRBD1. J was trimmed by 6 bases and V by 5 bases; bases with no gene match: 2. The CDR3 sequence is 13 residues long. Per the germline V gene, CDR1 is SSHAT and CDR2 is FNYEAQ (reference sequence). CDR3 DNA (partial): TGTGCCAGCAGCCTACAGGGGGCCGGGGAG. Translating it yields CASSLQGAGE. The whole CDR3 is CASSLQGAGELFF.

This clone appeared many times. The read stops 3 residues short of the end of the CDR3; the missing end is completed from the germline J gene. This chain joins TRBV19 and TRBJ2-2; D unclear. V lost 0 bases and J 6 bases, leaving 11 bases between the germline ends. From germline, CDR1 is LNHDA and CDR2 SQIVND (reference sequence). This CDR3 spans 15 amino acids. CDR3 loop: CASSIDSKGAGELFF. The sequenced part of the CDR3 DNA is TGTGCCAGTAGTATAGATTCTAAGGGTGCCGGGGAG.

Ten or more counts support this clone. Read data end 3 residues before the CDR3 end; the end is taken from the germline J gene. This chain links TRBV20-1 with TRBJ1-1; the D is unclear. With 3 bases removed from V and 3 bases from J, the gap between germline ends came to 20 bases. This CDR3 has 16 residues. Germline loops: CDR1 DFQATT, CDR2 SNEGSKA (reference sequence). CDR3: CSASFHRGLRDTEAFF. The CDR3 bases that were read are TGCAGTGCTAGTTTTCACCGAGGGTTGAGAGACACTGAA.

In this sample, this clone turned up many times. The CDR3 is cut off 3 residues early in the read; its end comes from the germline J gene. The chain couples TRBV20-1 to TRBJ1-4, with TRBD1 matching 9 bases. Per germline, CDR1 DFQATT and CDR2 SNEGSKA (reference sequence). The V gene end was trimmed by 1 base and the J gene end by 2 bases; junction bases not matched to a gene: 5. The CDR3 runs to 16 residues. The covered CDR3 bases are TGCAGTGCTAGAGCTTTAGGACAGGGGACTAATGAAAAA. Its translation is CSARALGQGTNEK. Given in full, the CDR3 is CSARALGQGTNEKLFF.

This clone was seen only a few times. Coverage ceases 3 residues before the CDR3 finishes, and the germline J gene fills in the end. J is TRBJ2-7 and V is TRBV30; D is possibly TRBD2 (5 bases). This CDR3 spans 12 amino acids. Trimming shortened V by 0 bases and J by 6 bases, and 9 bases separated the two germline ends. Germline V lookup: CDR1 GTSNPN, CDR2 SVGIG (reference sequence). Incomplete CDR3 DNA: TGTGCCTGGAGTGTACCTAGCCGCGAG. It translates to CAWSVPSRE. The CDR3 reads in full as CAWSVPSREQYF.

The sample holds many counts of this clone. The read finishes 3 residues shy of the CDR3 end, and the germline J gene is used to complete it. This chain joins TRBV7-3 and TRBJ1-1, with D possibly TRBD1 on 5 matching bases. The CDR3 is 15 residues long. The V end lost 5 bases, the J end lost 5 bases, and 18 bases lay between the germline ends. In germline, CDR1 is SGHTA, CDR2 FQGTGA. The CDR3 here is CASSLYSGGETEAFF. CDR3 DNA (partial): TGTGCCAGCAGCCTTTATTCGGGGGGGGAGACTGAA. Based on the CDR3 plus reference TRBV7-3 and TRBJ1-1, the full variable domain is GAGVSQTPSNKVTEKGKYVELRCDPISGHTALYWYRQSLGQGPEFLIYFQGTGAADDSGLPNDRFFAVRPEGSVSTLKIQRTERGDSAVYLCASSLYSGGETEAFFGQGTRLTVV.

This clone was seen only a few times. The read ends 3 residues early relative to the CDR3; the germline J gene fills the gap. This chain connects TRBV7-8 to TRBJ1-5; no firm D call. CDR3 size: 14 residues. Germline CDR1 SGHVS, CDR2 FQNEAQ. V was cut by 1 base and J by 5 bases, with 9 bases left in between. The CDR3 sequence: CASSLGAWHQPQHF. CDR3 bases read: TGTGCCAGCAGCTTAGGGGCCTGGCATCAGCCC.

In its sample, this clone was seen many times. The CDR3 is cut off 3 residues early in the read; its end comes from the germline J gene. This sequence joins TRBV5-1 and TRBJ1-4; no definite D call. CDR1 is SGHRS and CDR2 is YFSETQ in the germline V gene. The CDR3 is made up of 17 amino acids. V was shortened by 3 bases and J by 8 bases, with 23 bases between the two germline ends. CDR3 region: CASSSGTAGSPREKLFF. The DNA read from the CDR3 is TGCGCCAGCAGCTCGGGAACGGCGGGGAGTCCACGAGAAAAA.

This clone was observed a handful of times. With the read ending 3 residues before the CDR3 end, the germline J gene is used to fill in that end. The chain has TRBV6-2 or TRBV6-3 and TRBJ2-7; possible D gene TRBD1, 5 bases. CDR1 is MNHEY, CDR2 SVGEGT, per germline. CDR3 length equals 14 residues. V lost 2 bases, J lost 2 bases, and 10 bases lay in between. The CDR3: CASSYRVGAYEQYF. Partial CDR3 DNA: TGTGCCAGCAGTTACCGGGTAGGGGCCTACGAG.

About this clone: The read falls 3 residues short of the CDR3 end, and the missing part is taken from the germline J gene. The chain carries TRBV7-3 and TRBJ1-2; TRBD1 agrees at 9 bases. Germline CDR1 is SGHTA and CDR2 is FQGTGA. The CDR3 spans 17 residues. The chain's CDR3 is CASSSLHTGGSLNDYTF. CDR3 DNA, as far as it was read: TGTGCCAGCAGCTCCCTCCATACAGGGGGCTCTTTAAATGAC. The entire variable domain, with the rest obtained from reference TRBV7-3 and TRBJ1-2, is as follows: GAGVSQTPSNKVTEKGKYVELRCDPISGHTALYWYRQSLGQGPEFLIYFQGTGAADDSGLPNDRFFAVRPEGSVSTLKIQRTERGDSAVYLCASSSLHTGGSLNDYTFGSGTRLTVV.

This clone turned up a few times. The sequenced fragment ends 3 residues before the CDR3 boundary, so the rest is inferred from the germline J gene. The rearrangement joins TRBV20-1 to TRBJ2-7; 12 bases align to TRBD2. Losses at the gene ends were 0 bases for V and 5 bases for J; bases not matched to a gene: 8. The CDR3 sequence is 16 residues long. The germline V gene encodes CDR1 DFQATT and CDR2 SNEGSKA (reference sequence). CDR3 sequence: CSARDHPLAGGNEQYF. CDR3 DNA, as far as it was read: TGCAGTGCTAGAGATCATCCGCTAGCGGGGGGGAACGAG.

Ten or more counts support this clone. The read falls 3 residues short of the CDR3 end, and the missing part is taken from the germline J gene. The gene calls are TRBV7-3 and TRBJ1-6; a possible D gene is TRBD1 (5 bases). Germline CDR1 reads SGHTA; CDR2 reads FQGTGA. With 1 base removed from V and 6 bases from J, the gap between germline ends came to 10 bases. The CDR3 runs 15 residues. The CDR3 region is CASSLNPRANSPLHF. The sequenced part of the CDR3 DNA is TGTGCCAGCAGCTTAAACCCCAGGGCTAATTCACCC.

This clone was seen at least ten times. The read ends 3 residues shy of where the CDR3 ends; the end is completed using the germline J gene. This chain joins TRBV18 and TRBJ2-5; unclear D gene. The germline V gene has CDR1 KGHSH and CDR2 LQKENI. V lost 0 bases and J lost 3, with 2 bases in between. This CDR3 has 12 residues. Incomplete CDR3 DNA: TGTGCCAGCTCACCACCTAAAGAGACC. Translating it yields CASSPPKET. The full CDR3 is CASSPPKETQYF.

This clone was found many times. Read sequence stops 3 residues before the CDR3 end, and the germline J gene provides the missing end. The V gene is TRBV7-2, the J gene TRBJ2-3; 8 positions agree with TRBD2. The germline gives CDR1 SGHTA, CDR2 FQGNSA. The CDR3 totals 15 residues. V lost 5 bases to trimming and J lost 1 base; unmatched junction nucleotides: 5. Incomplete CDR3 DNA: TGTGCCAGCAGCCCTTCAGCGGGAGGCACAGATACG. As protein: CASSPSAGGTDT. The whole CDR3 sequence is CASSPSAGGTDTQYF.

This clone was picked up many times. CDR3 bases read: TGTGCCAGCAGTGGACAGGGCATGTCTTCACCC. It translates to CASSGQGMSSP. The whole CDR3 sequence is CASSGQGMSSPLHF. The chain couples TRBV6-1 to TRBJ1-6; 7 bases are a match to TRBD1. The read stops 3 residues short of the end of the CDR3; the missing end is completed from the germline J gene. The CDR3 contains 14 residues. J was trimmed by 9 bases and V by 4 bases; bases with no gene match: 6. Germline V CDR1 and CDR2: MNHNS, SASEGT.

This clone was counted at least ten times. The sequenced fragment ends 3 residues before the CDR3 boundary, so the rest is inferred from the germline J gene. The J gene is TRBJ2-4, the V gene TRBV19, with 10 positions matching TRBD1. CDR1 is LNHDA and CDR2 is SQIVND in the germline V gene (reference sequence). The CDR3 is 19 residues long. V lost 5 bases to trimming and J lost 0 bases; unmatched junction nucleotides: 13. The CDR3 DNA, read in part, is TGTGCCAGTAGTCCAGAGGGGACAGGGGTTGCCCTAGCCAAAAACATT. Amino acid sequence: CASSPEGTGVALAKNI. The full CDR3 reads CASSPEGTGVALAKNIQYF.

This clone was seen at least ten times. The read halts 3 residues ahead of the CDR3 end, with the missing end drawn from the germline J gene. The chain couples TRBV5-1 to TRBJ2-7, with 7 bases aligning to TRBD1. Germline values: CDR1 SGHRS, CDR2 YFSETQ. The CDR3 spans 14 residues. The V and J ends lost 3 bases and 4 bases, in that order; junction bases with no gene match: 7. The CDR3 protein is CASSSPGQLYEQYF. CDR3 DNA (partial): TGCGCCAGCAGCTCCCCGGGACAGTTATACGAG.

This clone was seen many times. The CDR3 end falls 3 residues outside the read, so it is completed with the germline J gene. V is TRBV19 and J is TRBJ1-4; no clear D gene. The CDR3 totals 14 residues. Germline-derived CDR1 and CDR2 are LNHDA and SQIVND (reference sequence). Trimming took off 7 bases at V and 4 bases at J, with 13 bases between the two ends. CDR3 loop: CASIGLGSNEKLFF. The covered CDR3 bases are TGTGCCAGTATTGGTTTGGGCAGTAATGAAAAA. Combining the CDR3 with reference TRBV19 and TRBJ1-4 gives the whole variable domain DGGITQSPKYLFRKEGQNVTLSCEQNLNHDAMYWYRQDPGQGLRLIYYSQIVNDFQKGDIAEGYSVSREKKESFPLTVTSAQKNPTAFYLCASIGLGSNEKLFFGSGTQLSVL.